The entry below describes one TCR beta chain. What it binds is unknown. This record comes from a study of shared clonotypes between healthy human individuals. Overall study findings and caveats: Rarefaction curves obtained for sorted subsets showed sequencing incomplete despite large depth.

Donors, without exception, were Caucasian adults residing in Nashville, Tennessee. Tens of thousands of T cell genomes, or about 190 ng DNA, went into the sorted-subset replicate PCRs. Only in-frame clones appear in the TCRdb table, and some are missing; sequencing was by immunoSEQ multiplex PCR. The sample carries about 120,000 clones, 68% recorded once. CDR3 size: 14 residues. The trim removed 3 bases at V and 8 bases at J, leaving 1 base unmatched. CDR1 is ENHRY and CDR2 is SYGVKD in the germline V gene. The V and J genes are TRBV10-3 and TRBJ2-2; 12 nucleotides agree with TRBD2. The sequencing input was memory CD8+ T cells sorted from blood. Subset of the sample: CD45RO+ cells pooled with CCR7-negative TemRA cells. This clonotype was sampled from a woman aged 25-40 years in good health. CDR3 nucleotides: TGTGCCATCAGTGACGGACTAGCGGGAGGGGAGCTGTTTTTT. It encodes CAISDGLAGGELFF.